The TCR beta chain described here comes from a study of post-analysis software for immune sequencing data. General study results and limits: Compared against controls, patients with multiple sclerosis displayed significantly lower normalized Chao1 diversity. There were five or six TRBV segments more frequent in patients than controls, and TRBV5-6, TRBV5-1 and TRBV20-1 were among them.

The CDR3 is 16 amino acids. After removal of 6 bases from V and 6 bases from J, the junction contained 14 bases not matched to a gene. Germline CDR1 ENHRY, CDR2 SYGVKD. Concerning this clonotype: Its antigen is still unknown.

Carried by the TCR beta cDNA libraries were unique molecular identifiers. MiXCR, applied by TCRdb to the PCR reads, yields one record per CDR3 protein. This table has roughly 570,000 distinct CDR3 sequences, approximately 34% appearing once. Material for sequencing was blood. The clonotype comes from a girl aged 2-17 years with multiple sclerosis. The J gene is TRBJ1-5, the V gene TRBV10-3; 7 bases fit TRBD1. The CDR3 loop reads CAISAGQEGASQPQHF. The CDR3 DNA reads TGTGCCATCAGCGCGGGCCAGGAGGGGGCTTCTCAGCCCCAGCATTTT.